Listed below are T cell receptor beta chains from one sample, sequenced in a study of T cells in Graves' hyperthyroidism and ophthalmopathy. One entry per CDR3 protein results from TCRdb running MiXCR on the multiplex PCR reads. The top ten hold approximately 15% of the sample, which has about 500,000 distinct CDR3 sequences, 15% to 20% seen once. The sequenced sample consisted of blood. These TCRs come from a woman aged 18-29 years with Graves' ophthalmopathy. CDR3s include the opening cysteine and the closing phenylalanine or tryptophan. A D gene is named only where the DNA matches it firmly. Clone size is given for some rows only: seen once, a few or many times, or a class if the clone is expanded.

J: TRBJ2-5; V: TRBV20-1; D: .; size: .; DNA: TGCAGTGCGAGAGTACTAGAGGGCAGCGGGACCCAGTACTTC; CDR3: CSARVLEGSGTQYF
J: TRBJ1-2; V: TRBV19; D: .; size: .; DNA: TGTGCCAGTAGTATAGTGGCAGCTGCTAACTATGGCTACACCTTC; CDR3: CASSIVAAANYGYTF
J: TRBJ1-2; V: TRBV9; D: .; size: once; DNA: TGTGCCAGCAGCGTAGGTGACGGACCTAACTATGGCTACACCTTC; CDR3: CASSVGDGPNYGYTF
J: TRBJ2-5; V: TRBV11-2; D: .; size: many; DNA: TGTGCCAGCAGCCCCCGGGGCTACCAAGAGACCCAGTACTTC; CDR3: CASSPRGYQETQYF
J: TRBJ1-5; V: TRBV20-1; D: .; size: many; DNA: TGCAGTGCTAGCGCCAAAGACGGCCAGCCCCAGCATTTT; CDR3: CSASAKDGQPQHF
J: TRBJ1-3; V: TRBV28; D: TRBD1; size: .; DNA: TGTGCCAGCAGAGCCGGAGGGGGCCAAGGTGTAAACACCATATATTTT; CDR3: CASRAGGGQGVNTIYF
J: TRBJ2-7; V: TRBV27; D: .; size: many; DNA: TGTGCCAGCAGTTTATTGACCGGACGATTATACGAGCAGTACTTC; CDR3: CASSLLTGRLYEQYF
J: TRBJ2-2; V: TRBV7-2; D: TRBD2; size: .; DNA: TGTGCCAGCAGCTCCACCCCGGGAGGGGTGGCCGGGGAGCTGTTTTTT; CDR3: CASSSTPGGVAGELFF
J: TRBJ2-5; V: TRBV4-1; D: .; size: .; DNA: TGCGCCAGCAGCCAAGAAGGGCGGGAACGGGAGACCCAGTACTTC; CDR3: CASSQEGRERETQYF
J: TRBJ1-4; V: TRBV13; D: .; size: many; DNA: TGTGCCAGCAGCTTAGGGTCTGGAGTAAAACTGTTTTTT; CDR3: CASSLGSGVKLFF
J: TRBJ1-6; V: TRBV7-3; D: .; size: many; DNA: TGTGCCAGCAGCTTAGACGGATATAATTCACCCCTCCACTTT; CDR3: CASSLDGYNSPLHF
J: TRBJ2-1; V: TRBV6-5; D: .; size: .; DNA: TGTGCCAGCAGTTACTATCCCCAGACCTATTCCTACAATGAGCAGTTCTTC; CDR3: CASSYYPQTYSYNEQFF
J: TRBJ2-7; V: TRBV6-1; D: .; size: few; DNA: TGTGCCAGCAGAGGGGAAGTACACTACGAGCAGTACTTC; CDR3: CASRGEVHYEQYF
J: TRBJ1-5; V: TRBV18; D: .; size: few; DNA: TGTGCCAGCTCACCTGGAAGTCGAAGCAATCAGCCCCAGCATTTT; CDR3: CASSPGSRSNQPQHF
J: TRBJ1-6; V: TRBV5-1; D: .; size: few; DNA: TGCGCCAGCAGCCCCTCCGGCTCACCCCTCCACTTT; CDR3: CASSPSGSPLHF
J: TRBJ2-3; V: TRBV11-3; D: TRBD2; size: many; DNA: TGTGCCAGCAGCCCCGGGACTAGCGGGGGTGATACGCAGTATTTT; CDR3: CASSPGTSGGDTQYF
J: TRBJ2-3; V: TRBV27; D: .; size: .; DNA: TGTGCCAGCAGTCCTTACATGGGGGCGGGACGCAGCACAGATACGCAGTATTTT; CDR3: CASSPYMGAGRSTDTQYF
J: TRBJ2-3; V: TRBV14; D: .; size: .; DNA: TGTGCCAGCAGCCAAGACCCGGACGGTCCTAGCACAGATACGCAGTATTTT; CDR3: CASSQDPDGPSTDTQYF
J: TRBJ2-5; V: TRBV20-1; D: .; size: few; DNA: TGCAGTCCGACCAAGATCGAGGGCCAAGAGACCCAGTACTTC; CDR3: CSPTKIEGQETQYF
J: TRBJ2-1; V: TRBV9; D: TRBD2; size: once; DNA: TGTGCCAGCAGCCAGACCCTAGCGGGACACTACAATGAGCAGTTCTTC; CDR3: CASSQTLAGHYNEQFF
J: TRBJ2-7; V: TRBV20-1; D: .; size: .; DNA: TGCAGTGCTAGAGGGGCGAGCTCCTACGAGCAGCACTTC; CDR3: CSARGASSYEQHF
J: TRBJ2-7; V: TRBV29-1; D: .; size: many; DNA: TGCAGCGTTGCCGAGACAGCCTACGAGCAGTACTTC; CDR3: CSVAETAYEQYF
J: TRBJ2-5; V: TRBV24-1; D: TRBD2; size: few; DNA: TGTGCCACCAGTGATTTGAACGGGGGGGAAGTGACCCAGTACTTC; CDR3: CATSDLNGGEVTQYF
J: TRBJ1-1; V: TRBV12-3/TRBV12-4; D: .; size: many; DNA: TGTGCCAGCAGTGCGGACAGCGTTGAAGCTTTCTTT; CDR3: CASSADSVEAFF
J: TRBJ2-3; V: TRBV7-9; D: .; size: few; DNA: TGTGCCAGCAGCTTAGGGAGGACAGATTACACAGATACGCAGTATTTT; CDR3: CASSLGRTDYTDTQYF
J: TRBJ1-1; V: TRBV6-1; D: .; size: few; DNA: TGTGCCAGCAGTCCCCTTTTTCAGGGAGGTGAAGCTTTCTTT; CDR3: CASSPLFQGGEAFF
J: TRBJ1-1; V: TRBV11-2; D: .; size: many; DNA: TGTGCCAGCAGCTTAGGCAGGGAGACTGAAGCTTTCTTT; CDR3: CASSLGRETEAFF
J: TRBJ1-1; V: TRBV19; D: .; size: few; DNA: TGTGCCAGTAGTCCCGGGACATTATACACTGAAGCTTTCTTT; CDR3: CASSPGTLYTEAFF
J: TRBJ1-5; V: TRBV9; D: .; size: .; DNA: TGTGCCAGCAGCCCCTTTCCCTATAGCAATCAGCCCCAGCATTTT; CDR3: CASSPFPYSNQPQHF
J: TRBJ2-7; V: TRBV10-1; D: .; size: few; DNA: TGCGCCAGCAGTGAAGGCAACACCTACGAGCAGTACTTC; CDR3: CASSEGNTYEQYF
J: TRBJ1-6; V: TRBV28; D: TRBD1; size: many; DNA: TGTGCCAGCGGACAGGGCCGGAATTCACCCCTCCACTTT; CDR3: CASGQGRNSPLHF
J: TRBJ2-3; V: TRBV28; D: .; size: many; DNA: TGTGCCAGCAGTTTAATGTTAGATACGCAGTATTTT; CDR3: CASSLMLDTQYF
J: TRBJ2-7; V: TRBV4-2; D: TRBD2; size: .; DNA: TGTGCCAGCAGCCAAGAACTAGCGGGAGCCGAGCAGTACTTC; CDR3: CASSQELAGAEQYF
J: TRBJ1-6; V: TRBV20-1; D: .; size: .; DNA: TGCAGTGCTATCCCGGCCTCCTATAATTCACCCCTCCACTTT; CDR3: CSAIPASYNSPLHF
J: TRBJ2-3; V: TRBV2; D: TRBD2; size: many; DNA: TGTGCCAGCAGTGATAGCGGGAGCACAGATACGCAGTATTTT; CDR3: CASSDSGSTDTQYF
J: TRBJ2-7; V: TRBV19; D: TRBD1; size: .; DNA: TGTGCCAGTAGCAAGGGACAGACCTACGACGAGCAGTACTTC; CDR3: CASSKGQTYDEQYF